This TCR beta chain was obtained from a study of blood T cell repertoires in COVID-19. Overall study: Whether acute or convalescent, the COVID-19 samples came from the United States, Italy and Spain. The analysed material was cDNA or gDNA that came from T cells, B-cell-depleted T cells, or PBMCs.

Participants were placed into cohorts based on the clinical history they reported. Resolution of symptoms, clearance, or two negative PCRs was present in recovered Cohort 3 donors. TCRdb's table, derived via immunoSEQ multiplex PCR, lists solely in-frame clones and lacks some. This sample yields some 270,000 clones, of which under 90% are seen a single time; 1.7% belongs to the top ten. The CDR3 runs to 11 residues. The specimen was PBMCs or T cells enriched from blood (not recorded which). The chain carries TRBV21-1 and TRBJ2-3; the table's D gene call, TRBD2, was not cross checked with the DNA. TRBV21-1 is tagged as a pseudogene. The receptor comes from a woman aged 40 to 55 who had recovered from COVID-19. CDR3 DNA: TGTGCCAGCAGCCGAACTGTTACGCAGTATTTT. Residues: CASSRTVTQYF.